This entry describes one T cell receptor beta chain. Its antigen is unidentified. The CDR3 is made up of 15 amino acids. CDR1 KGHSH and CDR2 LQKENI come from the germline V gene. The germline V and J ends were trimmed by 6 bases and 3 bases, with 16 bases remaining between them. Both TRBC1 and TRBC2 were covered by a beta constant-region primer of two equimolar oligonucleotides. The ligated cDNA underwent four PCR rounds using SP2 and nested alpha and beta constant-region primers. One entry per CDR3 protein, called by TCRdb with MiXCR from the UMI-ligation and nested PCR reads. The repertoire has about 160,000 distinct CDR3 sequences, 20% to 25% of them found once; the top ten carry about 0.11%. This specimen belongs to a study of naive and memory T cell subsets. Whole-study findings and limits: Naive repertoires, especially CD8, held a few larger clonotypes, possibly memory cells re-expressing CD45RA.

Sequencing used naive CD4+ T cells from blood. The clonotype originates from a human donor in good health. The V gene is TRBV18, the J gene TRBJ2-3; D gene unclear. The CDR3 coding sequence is TGTGCCAGCTCCCCGGGCAACCTACAAACAGATACGCAGTATTTT. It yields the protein CASSPGNLQTDTQYF.